This T cell receptor beta chain was identified during a study of blood T cells in healthy people across ages. This clonotype was counted once. Its antigen is not identified. Then a second PCR, running roughly 7 to 12 cycles, was carried out with a sample-barcoded 5' primer and a J-beta primer mix. MiXCR was run by TCRdb on the 5' RACE reads, yielding one entry per CDR3 protein. The sample shows 550,000 to 700,000 distinct CDR3 sequences, 27% of them seen only once. Study-level points and caveats: Roughly linear declines in TCR beta diversity per million T cells occurred with age. Long-lived donors carried more naive CD4+ cells and greater diversity than aged donors.

Peripheral blood, about 10 milliliters per donor, was collected. This receptor was taken from a woman aged 70 to 79 in good health. The sequenced sample was blood.

CDR3 nucleotide sequence: TGTGCCAGCAGCATAAACAGGCCGGCCCCTACAGCTAATGAAAAACTGTTTTTT. Translation gives CASSINRPAPTANEKLFF. The gene calls are TRBV7-2 and TRBJ1-4; D is perhaps TRBD1 (5 bases). CDR1 SGHTA and CDR2 FQGNSA come from the germline V gene. The CDR3 runs 18 residues. V was shortened by 5 bases and J by 3 bases, with 22 bases between the two germline ends.